What follows describes a single T cell receptor beta chain. No antigen is known for it. This sample stems from a study of cytomegalovirus exposure and HLA in healthy donors. Study results and caveats: The presence/absence work took it that sequencing depth was about the same across donors. In an earlier analysis, in fewer than 700 donors, most V segments appeared productive either ~90% or ~30% of the time.

With 60 Vbeta and 13 Jbeta primers, the PCR was carried out. Clones were sequenced by immunoSEQ multiplex PCR, and TCRdb holds only the in-frame ones, with some missing. The sample lists some 160,000 clones; 65% to 85% were seen once. V was pared by 6 bases and J by 1 base, with 9 bases of the junction left unmatched. Germline V gives CDR1 ENHRY, CDR2 SYGVKD. CDR3 length equals 16 residues. J is TRBJ1-1 and V is TRBV10-3; TRBD1 agrees at 9 bases. Sequenced: PBMCs. This TCR was sampled from a male donor in good health and CMV-seronegative. The CDR3 here is CAIRSRDRESNTEAFF. The CDR3 DNA reads TGTGCCATCAGGAGCCGGGACAGGGAATCGAACACTGAAGCTTTCTTT.